The sample holds a few counts of the clone carrying this T cell receptor (beta chain). Generated by immunoSEQ multiplex PCR, the TCRdb table keeps only in-frame clones and is missing some. The sample consists of about 190,000 clones, 70% to 85% of them appearing once. The CDR3 has 15 residues. V shed 3 bases and J 8 bases; nucleotides not matched to a gene: 6. Germline V lookup: CDR1 MDHEN, CDR2 SYDVKM. This sample was included in a study of blood T cell repertoires in COVID-19. This sequence originates from a woman aged 30 to 39 with acute or convalescent COVID-19. The sample was peripheral blood. The V and J genes are TRBV28 and TRBJ1-4; 10 nucleotides line up with TRBD1. CDR3 nucleotides: TGTGCCAGCAGTTTGACAGGGGGCCGGGCCGAAAAACTGTTTTTT. Translation: CASSLTGGRAEKLFF.